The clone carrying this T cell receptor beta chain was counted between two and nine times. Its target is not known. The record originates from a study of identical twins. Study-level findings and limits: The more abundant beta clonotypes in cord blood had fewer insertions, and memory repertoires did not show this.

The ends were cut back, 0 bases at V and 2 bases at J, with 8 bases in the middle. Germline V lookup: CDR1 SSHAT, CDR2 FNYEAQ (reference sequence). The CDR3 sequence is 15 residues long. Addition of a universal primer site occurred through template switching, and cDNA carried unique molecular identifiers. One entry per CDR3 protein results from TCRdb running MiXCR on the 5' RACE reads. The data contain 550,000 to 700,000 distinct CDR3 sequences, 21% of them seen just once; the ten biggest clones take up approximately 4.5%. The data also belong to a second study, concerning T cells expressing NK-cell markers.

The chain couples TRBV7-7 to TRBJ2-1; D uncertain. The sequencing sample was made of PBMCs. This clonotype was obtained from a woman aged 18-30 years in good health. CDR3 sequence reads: CASSLAPDAYNEQFF. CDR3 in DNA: TGTGCCAGCAGCTTAGCGCCTGACGCCTACAATGAGCAGTTCTTC.